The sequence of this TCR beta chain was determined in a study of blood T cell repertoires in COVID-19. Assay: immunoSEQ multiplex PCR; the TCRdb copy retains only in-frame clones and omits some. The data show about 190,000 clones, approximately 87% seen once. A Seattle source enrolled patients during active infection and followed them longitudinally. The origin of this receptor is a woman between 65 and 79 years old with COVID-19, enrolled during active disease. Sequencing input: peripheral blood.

The CDR3 DNA is TGTGCCAGCATTACAGATTTGAACACTGAAGCTTTCTTT. Amino acid sequence: CASITDLNTEAFF. This chain links TRBV6-6 with TRBJ1-1; D is uncertain. Germline CDR1 is MNHNY and CDR2 is SVGAGI (reference sequence). CDR3 length equals 13 residues. V lost 7 bases and J lost 0, with 9 bases in between.